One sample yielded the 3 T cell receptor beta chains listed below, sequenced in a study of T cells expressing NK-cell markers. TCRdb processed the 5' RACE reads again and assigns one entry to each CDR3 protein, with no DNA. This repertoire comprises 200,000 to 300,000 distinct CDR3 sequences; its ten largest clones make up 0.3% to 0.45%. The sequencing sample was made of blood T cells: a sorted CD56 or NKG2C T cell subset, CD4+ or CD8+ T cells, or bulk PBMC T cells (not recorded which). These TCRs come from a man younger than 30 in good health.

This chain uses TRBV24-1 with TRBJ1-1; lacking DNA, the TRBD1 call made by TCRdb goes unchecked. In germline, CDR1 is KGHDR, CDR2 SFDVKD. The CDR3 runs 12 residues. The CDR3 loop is CATRSSRGEAFF.

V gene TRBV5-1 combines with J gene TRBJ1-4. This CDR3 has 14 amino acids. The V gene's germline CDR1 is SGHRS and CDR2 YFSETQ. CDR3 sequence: CASSSGRSGEKLFF.

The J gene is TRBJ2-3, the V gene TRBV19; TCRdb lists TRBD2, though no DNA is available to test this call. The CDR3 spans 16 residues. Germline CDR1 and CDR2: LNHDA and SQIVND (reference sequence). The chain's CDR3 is CASSIRTSLATDTQYF.